The T cell receptor (beta chain) described here comes from a study of CD8+CD57+ T cells in acquired aplastic anemia. Study overall: Sorted CD4+ and CD8+ cells gave a mean 3.2 ug DNA, range about 0.19 to 27.4 ug. Healthy donors yielded 9.5 million to 11 million CD4+ cell reads on average.

TCR beta VDJ and CDR3 were profiled, and genomic DNA was the template. Via MiXCR, TCRdb re-called the reads, giving one row per CDR3 protein. The data show some 140,000 distinct CDR3 sequences, more than 35% seen once. Concerning this clonotype itself: Antigen specificity is unknown.

General study findings and limits: A set of more than 25 CD8+ CDR3 sequences was shared between patients and controls, and these sequences appeared highly expressed in patients.

CDR1 is WNHNN, CDR2 SYGVQD, per germline (reference sequence). Unmatched junction bases numbered 3, after V lost 0 bases and J lost 5 bases. This CDR3 has 16 amino acids. This TCR was sampled from a human donor in good health, serving as a control. The sequenced sample consisted of sorted CD4+, CD8+, or CD8+CD57+ T cells (not recorded which) from PBMCs. The chain couples TRBV10-1 to TRBJ2-2, with 10 bases matching TRBD2. For the CDR3, the DNA is TGCGCCAGCAGTGAGTCGTCTAGCGGGAGTACCGGGGAGCTGTTTTTT. Protein: CASSESSSGSTGELFF.